The 32 T cell receptor beta chains in this list originate from one sample, sequenced in a study of blood T cell repertoires in COVID-19. Profiled with immunoSEQ multiplex PCR; TCRdb holds only in-frame clones, not every one. The repertoire consists of about 400,000 clones, with roughly 90% occurring once and the leading ten covering over 0.9%. Sequences were obtained from PBMCs or T cells enriched from blood (not recorded which). The receptor source for this set is a young woman with acute COVID-19.

The chain combines TRBV9 with TRBJ1-1; TRBD1 matches 8 bases. The germline gives CDR1 SGDLS, CDR2 YYNGEE. Trimming removed 4 bases from V and 1 base from J; junction bases left unmatched: 3. The length of the CDR3 is 14 residues. The CDR3 DNA reads as TGTGCCAGCAGCAGACAGGGGTCGAACACTGAAGCTTTCTTT. Translation: CASSRQGSNTEAFF.

The V and J genes are TRBV6-5 and TRBJ1-3, with 7 bases identical to TRBD1. CDR3 length: 14 amino acids. The J segment lost 4 bases and the V segment lost 5 bases, leaving 5 bases of the junction unmatched. Looked up from germline, CDR1 is MNHEY and CDR2 is SVGAGI. The CDR3 DNA sequence: TGTGCCAGCAGTACGACAGGGCCCGGAAACACCATATATTTT. It specifies CASSTTGPGNTIYF.

V is TRBV10-2 and J is TRBJ1-2; maybe TRBD1 (5 bases). Per the germline V gene, CDR1 is WSHSY and CDR2 is SAAADI. Between the trimmed V and J ends, which lost 6 bases and 3 bases, there was a span of 11 bases. This CDR3 contains 13 residues. CDR3 coding DNA: TGCGCCAGCAGCCAGACAGCGTACTATGGCTACACCTTC. Residues: CASSQTAYYGYTF.

The chain employs TRBV4-3 and TRBJ2-2; no clear D gene. The CDR3 is 15 residues long. The V and J ends lost 1 base and 1 base respectively, with 7 bases between them. Germline V gene lookup returns CDR1 LGHNA and CDR2 YSLEER. The CDR3 sequence: CASSQVYGNTGELFF. CDR3 DNA: TGCGCCAGCAGCCAAGTTTACGGGAACACCGGGGAGCTGTTTTTT.

The chain carries TRBV2 and TRBJ2-1; the D gene is possibly TRBD2 (6 bases). The CDR3 runs 14 residues. Germline V gene sequence: CDR1 SNHLY, CDR2 FYNNEI. Trimming cost V 4 bases and J 8 bases, with 15 bases left between them. The CDR3 loop reads CASSAGRGRYEQFF. The CDR3 bases are TGTGCCAGCAGTGCCGGCCGGGGGAGGTATGAGCAGTTCTTC.

V is TRBV6-2 or TRBV6-3 and J is TRBJ1-6, with 7 bases lining up with TRBD1. The CDR3 totals 17 residues. From germline, CDR1 is MNHEY and CDR2 SVGEGT. The V gene end was trimmed by 2 bases and the J gene end by 4 bases; junction bases not matched to a gene: 8. The DNA for the CDR3 is TGTGCCAGCAGTTACGAAGACAGGGCTGGGTATAATTCACCCCTCCACTTT. It codes for CASSYEDRAGYNSPLHF.

This rearrangement joins TRBV5-5 to TRBJ1-4; tentative D call: TRBD1 (5 bases). Germline V gene lookup returns CDR1 SGHKS and CDR2 YYEKEE (reference sequence). V was cut by 4 bases and J by 6 bases, with 19 bases left in between. There are 16 residues in the CDR3. The CDR3 region is CASSLGWGGMDEKLFF. CDR3 DNA: TGTGCCAGCAGCCTAGGCTGGGGGGGTATGGATGAAAAACTGTTTTTT.

This clone appeared a few times. The chain joins TRBV6-2 or TRBV6-3 to TRBJ1-1, with D hard to call. The CDR3 is made up of 17 amino acids. The V gene's germline CDR1 is MNHEY and CDR2 SVGEGT. Trimming cost V 2 bases and J 4 bases, with 20 bases left between them. Written as DNA, the CDR3 is TGTGCCAGCAGTTACCCCGGACTAAGAGACTCAACCACTGAAGCTTTCTTT. Amino acid sequence: CASSYPGLRDSTTEAFF.

This chain connects TRBV5-6 to TRBJ2-3, with 10 bases matching TRBD2. Germline loops: CDR1 SGHDT, CDR2 YYEEEE. With 4 bases clipped from V and 4 bases from J, the junction kept 3 bases outside the gene matches. The CDR3 is 14 amino acids. Written as DNA, the CDR3 is TGTGCCAGCAGCCGTACTAGCGGGGCAGATACGCAGTATTTT. This translates into CASSRTSGADTQYF.

The chain has TRBV24-1 and TRBJ2-1; the D is unclear. Trimming removed 3 bases from V and 8 bases from J, with 13 bases in between. The germline gives CDR1 KGHDR, CDR2 SFDVKD. CDR3 length: 14 amino acids. The CDR3 DNA sequence: TGTGCCACCAGTGATGCCTCCGGTATCGATGAGCAGTTCTTC. Translation: CATSDASGIDEQFF.

The V gene is TRBV29-1, the J gene TRBJ1-1, with TRBD1 matching 7 bases. After removal of 5 bases from V and 7 bases from J, the junction contained 10 bases not matched to a gene. The CDR3 length is 13 residues. Germline-derived CDR1 and CDR2 are SQVTM and ANQGSEA. CDR3 in DNA: TGCAGCGTTCAAGGACAGGAGCGAGTTGAAGCTTTCTTT. Translating it yields CSVQGQERVEAFF. Together with reference TRBV29-1 and TRBJ1-1, the CDR3 gives the full variable domain: SAVISQKPSRDICQRGTSLTIQCQVDSQVTMMFWYRQQPGQSLTLIATANQGSEATYESGFVIDKFPISRPNLTFSTLTVSNMSPEDSSIYLCSVQGQERVEAFFGQGTRLTVV.

The J gene is TRBJ1-2, the V gene TRBV3-1 (or the pseudogene TRBV3-2), with D unresolved. CDR3 length: 13 residues. The germline V gene encodes CDR1 LGHDT and CDR2 YNNKEL (reference sequence). V was cut by 4 bases and J by 3 bases, with 9 bases left in between. CDR3 nucleotides: TGTGCCAGCAGCCGAACACCTTACTATGGCTACACCTTC. Amino acid sequence: CASSRTPYYGYTF.

The V and J genes are TRBV14 and TRBJ1-3; TRBD1 agrees at 7 bases. The ends lost 5 bases at V and 0 bases at J; junction bases unmatched: 10. The CDR3 length is 17 residues. Germline V gives CDR1 SGHDN, CDR2 FVKESK. The CDR3 DNA sequence: TGTGCCAGCAGCGGGAGGACAGGCAGCAACTCTGGAAACACCATATATTTT. It encodes CASSGRTGSNSGNTIYF.

This chain uses TRBV29-1 with TRBJ2-5; no clear D. Per the germline V gene, CDR1 is SQVTM and CDR2 is ANQGSEA. Trimming removed 4 bases from V and 5 bases from J, with 11 bases in between. The CDR3 sequence is 12 residues long. The CDR3 loop is CSVAESPETQYF. CDR3 nucleotide sequence: TGCAGCGTTGCTGAGTCCCCGGAGACCCAGTACTTC. The whole variable domain, filled in from reference TRBV29-1 and TRBJ2-5, reads SAVISQKPSRDICQRGTSLTIQCQVDSQVTMMFWYRQQPGQSLTLIATANQGSEATYESGFVIDKFPISRPNLTFSTLTVSNMSPEDSSIYLCSVAESPETQYFGPGTRLLVL.

This chain connects TRBV5-1 to TRBJ2-7; the match to TRBD2 covers 8 bases. From germline, CDR1 is SGHRS and CDR2 YFSETQ. CDR3 size: 15 residues. V trimming: 0 bases; J trimming: 2 bases; junction bases outside the gene matches: 4. This CDR3 reads CASSLAIGGAYEQYF. The CDR3 DNA sequence: TGCGCCAGCAGCTTGGCCATCGGGGGGGCCTACGAGCAGTACTTC.

This rearrangement joins TRBV30 to TRBJ1-2; 9 bases agree with TRBD1. Per germline, CDR1 GTSNPN and CDR2 SVGIG (reference sequence). CDR3 length equals 15 residues. V lost 5 bases to trimming and J lost 8 bases; unmatched junction nucleotides: 15. The CDR3 region is CAWDPGQGSALGYTF. CDR3 in DNA: TGTGCCTGGGATCCGGGACAGGGAAGCGCATTGGGCTACACCTTC. The whole variable domain, remainder taken from reference TRBV30 and TRBJ1-2, is SQTIHQWPATLVQPVGSPLSLECTVEGTSNPNLYWYRQAAGRGLQLLFYSVGIGQISSEVPQNLSASRPQDRQFILSSKKLLLSDSGFYLCAWDPGQGSALGYTFGSGTRLTVV.

The chain has TRBV27 and TRBJ1-2; perhaps TRBD1 as D (6 bases). Germline V gives CDR1 MNHEY, CDR2 SMNVEV (reference sequence). V gave up 5 bases and J gave up 3 bases, with 16 bases separating them. This CDR3 is built from 15 residues. The CDR3 sequence is CASSHATGIDYGYTF. The CDR3 DNA reads as TGTGCCAGCAGTCATGCTACAGGGATTGACTATGGCTACACCTTC.

This chain uses TRBV24-1 with TRBJ2-1; D possibly corresponds to TRBD2 (5 bases). V gave up 4 bases and J gave up 1 base, with 10 bases separating them. Germline lookup yields CDR1 KGHDR and CDR2 SFDVKD. The length of the CDR3 is 15 residues. CDR3 protein: CATSDPRDSYNEQFF. Here the CDR3 DNA reads TGTGCCACCAGTGACCCTCGGGATTCCTACAATGAGCAGTTCTTC.

This chain joins TRBV5-1 and TRBJ2-3, with 9 bases aligning to TRBD1. V shed 6 bases and J 3 bases; nucleotides not matched to a gene: 14. Germline V CDR1 and CDR2: SGHRS, YFSETQ. The CDR3 length is 17 residues. The CDR3 loop is CASTGPQGARGTDTQYF. CDR3 in DNA: TGCGCCAGCACAGGACCACAGGGGGCGCGAGGGACAGATACGCAGTATTTT.

The V gene is TRBV5-1, the J gene TRBJ2-3; D possibly corresponds to TRBD1 (6 bases). The CDR3 runs to 15 residues. V shed 2 bases and J shed 0 bases, with 10 bases lying between them. Germline CDR1 and CDR2: SGHRS and YFSETQ. CDR3 DNA sequence: TGCGCCAGCAGCTTACAGGGCGCTAGCACAGATACGCAGTATTTT. Residues: CASSLQGASTDTQYF.

This chain uses TRBV13 with TRBJ2-3; 7 nucleotides match TRBD1. Germline CDR1 is PRHDT and CDR2 is FYEKMQ (reference sequence). Trimming took 5 bases from V and 5 from J; bases not matched to a gene: 10. The CDR3 length is 15 residues. The CDR3 loop is CASSIRQGWRDTQYF. The CDR3, as DNA: TGTGCCAGCAGCATTAGACAGGGTTGGAGAGATACGCAGTATTTT.

The V call is TRBV5-1, the J call TRBJ2-1, with 10 bases lining up with TRBD1. Germline V CDR1 and CDR2: SGHRS, YFSETQ. V dropped 4 bases and J dropped 6; count of bases not matched to a gene: 10. The CDR3 covers 16 residues. CDR3 bases: TGCGCCAGCAGCCAGTCCGGGACAGGGGTTCGCAATGAGCAGTTCTTC. This sequence encodes CASSQSGTGVRNEQFF.

This chain joins TRBV7-2 and TRBJ2-7, with 7 bases that match TRBD1. J lost 2 bases, V lost 2 bases, and 6 bases had no gene match. This CDR3 has 15 residues. Germline V gene data show CDR1 as SGHTA and CDR2 as FQGNSA. The DNA for the CDR3 is TGTGCCAGCAGCTTAAGTACAGGGGATACCTACGAGCAGTACTTC. Its translation is CASSLSTGDTYEQYF. Using reference TRBV7-2 and TRBJ2-7 for the parts outside the CDR3, the full variable domain is GAGVSQSPSNKVTEKGKDVELRCDPISGHTALYWYRQSLGQGLEFLIYFQGNSAPDKSGLPSDRFSAERTGGSVSTLTIQRTQQEDSAVYLCASSLSTGDTYEQYFGPGTRLTVT.

V is TRBV12-3 or TRBV12-4 and J is TRBJ1-1; D gene unclear. Deletions cut 6 bases from V and 8 bases from J, with 13 bases between. The CDR3 is made up of 12 amino acids. The CDR3 sequence: CASRAPQFEAFF. Written as DNA, the CDR3 is TGTGCCAGCAGAGCCCCCCAATTCGAAGCTTTCTTT.

The V call is TRBV7-3, the J call TRBJ2-3; 8 bases are shared with TRBD2. The germline V gene has CDR1 SGHTA and CDR2 FQGTGA. V lost 5 bases to trimming and J lost 4 bases; unmatched junction nucleotides: 5. The CDR3 contains 14 residues. The CDR3 DNA is TGTGCCAGCAGCCGGACGCGGGGGGCAGATACGCAGTATTTT. Residues: CASSRTRGADTQYF.

This clone was picked up one time. The chain recombines TRBV7-3 with TRBJ2-1, with 9 bases identical to TRBD1. This CDR3 is built from 13 residues. The J segment lost 5 bases and the V segment lost 6 bases, leaving 2 bases of the junction unmatched. The germline CDR1 and CDR2 sequences are SGHTA and FQGTGA. The CDR3 sequence: CASSWDRDNEQFF. Here the CDR3 DNA reads TGTGCCAGCAGTTGGGACAGGGACAATGAGCAGTTCTTC.

J is TRBJ1-1 and V is TRBV6-5, with TRBD1 identical over 9 bases. The V gene end was trimmed by 10 bases and the J gene end by 5 bases; junction bases not matched to a gene: 11. Germline-derived CDR1 and CDR2 are MNHEY and SVGAGI. The CDR3 runs 14 residues. The CDR3 nucleotides read TGTGCCACCCTAGTGGACAGGGGAGCGACTGAAGCTTTCTTT. This translates into CATLVDRGATEAFF.

A single count supports this clone. The chain combines TRBV6-4 with TRBJ2-5; weak D call: TRBD2 (5 bases). CDR1 and CDR2 (germline): MRHNA, SNTAGT. The CDR3 has 16 amino acids. V gave up 2 bases and J gave up 2 bases, with 15 bases separating them. The CDR3 DNA follows: TGTGCCAGCAGTGACCCACGGGGTGGAAGGCAAGAGACCCAGTACTTC. Its protein is CASSDPRGGRQETQYF.

V gene TRBV7-9 combines with J gene TRBJ1-4, with no clear D. Trimming left V 1 base short and J 11 bases short, with 17 bases between. The germline V gene has CDR1 SEHNR and CDR2 FQNEAQ (reference sequence). CDR3 size: 15 residues. In DNA form, the CDR3 reads TGTGCCAGCAGCTTAGGCCCCGATTACCAGAGGAAACTGTTTTTT. Translating gives CASSLGPDYQRKLFF.

This sequence joins TRBV5-5 and TRBJ2-3; no clear D gene. CDR3 length: 16 residues. The V end was cut by 4 bases, the J end by 4 bases, with 19 bases between. Germline V gives CDR1 SGHKS, CDR2 YYEKEE (reference sequence). CDR3 DNA sequence: TGTGCCAGCAGCAGAGTGGTAGGATCGAGCGCAGATACGCAGTATTTT. This gives the protein CASSRVVGSSADTQYF.

This chain uses TRBV13 with TRBJ2-1; 7 bases align to TRBD1. The CDR3 length is 15 residues. CDR1 and CDR2 from the germline V gene are PRHDT and FYEKMQ (reference sequence). The J segment lost 6 bases and the V segment lost 5 bases, leaving 10 bases of the junction unmatched. The CDR3 DNA reads TGTGCCAGCAGCGTCCGGGACAGCGAACCCAATGAGCAGTTCTTC. Protein sequence: CASSVRDSEPNEQFF. Together with reference TRBV13 and TRBJ2-1, the CDR3 gives the full variable domain: AAGVIQSPRHLIKEKRETATLKCYPIPRHDTVYWYQQGPGQDPQFLISFYEKMQSDKGSIPDRFSAQQFSDYHSELNMSSLELGDSALYFCASSVRDSEPNEQFFGPGTRLTVL.

Of note for this clone: At the DNA level, this CDR3 is encoded by other sequences in the same sample as well. This chain links TRBV5-1 with TRBJ1-2; 7 positions match TRBD1. CDR1 and CDR2 from the germline V gene are SGHRS and YFSETQ. The junction had 2 bases not matched to a gene; V was cut back by 4 bases and J by 2 bases. The CDR3 is 13 amino acids. The CDR3 DNA sequence: TGCGCCAGCAGCCCGGGACAGAACTATGGCTACACCTTC. Amino acids: CASSPGQNYGYTF. The whole variable domain, remainder taken from reference TRBV5-1 and TRBJ1-2, is KAGVTQTPRYLIKTRGQQVTLSCSPISGHRSVSWYQQTPGQGLQFLFEYFSETQRNKGNFPGRFSGRQFSNSRSEMNVSTLELGDSALYLCASSPGQNYGYTFGSGTRLTVV.